The rows below give T cell receptor beta chains drawn from one sample of a study of read filtering for tumor transcriptome and immune sequencing. Using its own MiXCR run on the reads, TCRdb lists one record per CDR3 protein. The data contain approximately 23,000 distinct CDR3 sequences, 20% of them singletons. The sequenced sample was a population of CD138-negative cells sorted from bone marrow. These receptors all come from a donor older than 35 with multiple myeloma. CDR3s include the opening cysteine and the closing phenylalanine or tryptophan. The D gene is left open where the match is weak. Size is omitted from some rows. Given values are once, few, many or a class for expanded clones.

d_call j_call clone_size v_call cdr3_nt cdr3_aa
- TRBJ1-5 few TRBV20-1 TGCAGTGCTAGAGATAGCCCGGGATTAAACAATCAGCCCCAGCATTTT CSARDSPGLNNQPQHF
- TRBJ2-3 - TRBV19 TGTGCCAGTAGTATGGCAGGAGGTCTCACAGATACGCAGTATTTT CASSMAGGLTDTQYF
- TRBJ2-7 - TRBV11-2 TGTGCCAGCAGCTCGACCCCCCTTGGGTACGAGCAGTACTTC CASSSTPLGYEQYF
TRBD2 TRBJ2-2 many TRBV18 TGTGCCAGCTCTCCTACTAGCGTTCCAGGCGGGGAGCTGTTTTTT CASSPTSVPGGELFF
- TRBJ2-5 many TRBV29-1 TGCAGCACCCCCCGGGCGGGGCAAGAGACCCAGTACTTC CSTPRAGQETQYF
- TRBJ2-5 - TRBV19 TGTGCCAGTAGTACCACTCCTGACACAGGACGAGAGACCCAGTACTTC CASSTTPDTGRETQYF
TRBD1 TRBJ2-7 many TRBV20-1 TGCAGTGCTTGGGACAGGCGGCTTGGGTACGAGCAGTACTTC CSAWDRRLGYEQYF
TRBD2 TRBJ2-1 many TRBV30 TGTGCCTGGTCAGAGGGTAGCGGGAGAAATGAGCAGTTCTTC CAWSEGSGRNEQFF
- TRBJ2-1 many TRBV11-2 TGTGCCAGCAGCCCCCGGACCGCTAACAATGAGCAGTTCTTC CASSPRTANNEQFF
- TRBJ1-1 - TRBV28 TGTGCCAGCAGACTGGACATTGGAGCTTTCTTT CASRLDIGAFF
- TRBJ2-5 many TRBV11-2 TGTGCCAGCAGACCTCCAAGAGGGCAAGAGACCCAGTACTTC CASRPPRGQETQYF
- TRBJ2-5 many TRBV6-6 TGTGCCAGCAGGTCGCGGGCGACGGAGACCCAGTACTTC CASRSRATETQYF
TRBD1 TRBJ2-7 many TRBV5-1 TGCGCCAGCAGCACCGGACAGGTCCCCTACGAGCAGTACTTC CASSTGQVPYEQYF
TRBD1 TRBJ1-5 - TRBV19 TGTGCCAGTAGTCCGCAGGGGGGCAATCAGCCCCAGCATTTT CASSPQGGNQPQHF
- TRBJ2-7 many TRBV6-1 TGTGCCAGCAGTGCAGAAGGGAAGGGATCCTACGAGCAGTACTTC CASSAEGKGSYEQYF
TRBD2 TRBJ2-7 many TRBV12-5 TGTGCTAGTGGTTTGACCGGGACTAGCGGACCATACGAGCAGTACTTC CASGLTGTSGPYEQYF
- TRBJ2-1 - TRBV7-9 TGTGCCAGCAGCCCCTCGGCCGGTAGCGTGAGGTCGAACGACAATGAGCAGTTCTTC CASSPSAGSVRSNDNEQFF
- TRBJ2-7 - TRBV14 TGTGCCAGCAGCCAAAGTAGCCACGAGCAGTACTTC CASSQSSHEQYF
- TRBJ1-6 - TRBV7-2 TGTGCCAGCAGCCGCCTGGGGCAGGGAGACAATTCACCCCTCCACTTT CASSRLGQGDNSPLHF
TRBD1 TRBJ1-2 many TRBV4-1 TGCGCCAGCAGCCAAGAAGGGGGACAGGGGCGAGGCTACACCTTC CASSQEGGQGRGYTF
TRBD2 TRBJ2-5 many TRBV29-1 TGCAGCGCTGCGGGGGAAGAAGAGACCCAGTACTTC CSAAGEEETQYF
TRBD2 TRBJ2-3 many TRBV5-1 TGCGCCAGCAGCTTGGCCGGCGGGAGGGCCGGAGATACGCAGTATTTT CASSLAGGRAGDTQYF
TRBD1 TRBJ2-7 many TRBV19 TGTGCCAGTAGTCACGGGACAGGGACCTACGAGCAGTACTTC CASSHGTGTYEQYF
- TRBJ2-2 many TRBV28 TGTGCCAGCTCCCAGCTGAATCCCGGGGAGCTGTTTTTT CASSQLNPGELFF
- TRBJ2-1 many TRBV30 TGTGCCTGGAGTGTGGGAATCTGGACTGGAAACAATGAGCAGTTCTTC CAWSVGIWTGNNEQFF
TRBD1 TRBJ1-1 many TRBV29-1 TGCAGCGTTGGGACAGGGGGCGCGTTCACTGAAGCTTTCTTT CSVGTGGAFTEAFF
TRBD1 TRBJ1-1 many TRBV5-1 TGCGCCAGCAGCTTGGCCTTTACAGGGGTTGGGACTGAAGCTTTCTTT CASSLAFTGVGTEAFF
TRBD1 TRBJ1-1 few TRBV24-1 TGTGCCACTAGTGCTACAGGGGGCACTGAAGCTTTCTTT CATSATGGTEAFF
TRBD2 TRBJ2-1 many TRBV5-5 TGTGCCAGCAGGCCCCCCACTAGCGGACATTACAATGAGCAGTTCTTC CASRPPTSGHYNEQFF
TRBD2 TRBJ2-1 many TRBV7-9 TGTGCCAGCAGCCCTCCTGGGACTAGCGGATACAATGAGCAGTTCTTC CASSPPGTSGYNEQFF
TRBD1 TRBJ2-7 many TRBV2 TGTGCCAGCAGTCCGGGACAGGGGCGCTACGAGCAGTACTTC CASSPGQGRYEQYF
TRBD2 TRBJ2-7 many TRBV20-1 TGCAGTGCTAGATCGGGAGGGCGGGACTACGAGCAGTACTTC CSARSGGRDYEQYF
TRBD2 TRBJ2-1 few TRBV28 TGTGCCAGCAACGAACCGGGACTAGCGGCCTACAATGAGCAGTTCTTC CASNEPGLAAYNEQFF
TRBD2 TRBJ2-3 many TRBV11-3 TGTGCCAGCAGCTTGGGACTAGCGAGCACAGATACGCAGTATTTT CASSLGLASTDTQYF
TRBD2 TRBJ2-7 many TRBV29-1 TGCAGCGTTGATGCTCTAGCGGGAGGCGTCTACGAGCAGTACTTC CSVDALAGGVYEQYF
- TRBJ1-3 few TRBV3-1 TGTGCCAGCAGCCCACTCTTTGGAAACACCATATATTTT CASSPLFGNTIYF
- TRBJ2-1 many TRBV11-1 TGTGCCAGCAGCTTAGGACGAGGGAGGCTCAATGAGCAGTTCTTC CASSLGRGRLNEQFF
- TRBJ2-1 - TRBV7-2 TGTGCCAGCAGCTCCGACCTGGCTGTCTACAATGAGCAGTTCTTC CASSSDLAVYNEQFF
TRBD2 TRBJ2-2 many TRBV28 TGTGCCAGCAGCCACCACCCTGGGACTAGCGGTCCGGGCGGGGAGCTGTTTTTT CASSHHPGTSGPGGELFF
- TRBJ1-5 many TRBV27 TGTGCCAGCAGTTTAGTCCAGGGCAATCAGCCCCAGCATTTT CASSLVQGNQPQHF
TRBD2 TRBJ2-1 medium-sized TRBV20-1 TGCAGTGCTAGAGATCTGAGACTAGCGGGATCTCGGGGCGAGCAGTTCTTC CSARDLRLAGSRGEQFF
- TRBJ2-1 few TRBV10-1 TGCGCCCGCTCACCTGCCGGTTCCTACAATGAGCAGTTCTTC CARSPAGSYNEQFF
- TRBJ1-1 many TRBV7-9 TGTGCCAGCAGCTTATCCGCCGGAATCATGAACACTGAAGCTTTCTTT CASSLSAGIMNTEAFF
- TRBJ1-1 - TRBV18 TGTGCCAGCTCACCACCTAACACTGAAGCTTTCTTT CASSPPNTEAFF
- TRBJ2-7 many TRBV3-1 TGTGCCAGCAGCCAAGATTGGGGCACAGCCTACGAGCAGTACTTC CASSQDWGTAYEQYF